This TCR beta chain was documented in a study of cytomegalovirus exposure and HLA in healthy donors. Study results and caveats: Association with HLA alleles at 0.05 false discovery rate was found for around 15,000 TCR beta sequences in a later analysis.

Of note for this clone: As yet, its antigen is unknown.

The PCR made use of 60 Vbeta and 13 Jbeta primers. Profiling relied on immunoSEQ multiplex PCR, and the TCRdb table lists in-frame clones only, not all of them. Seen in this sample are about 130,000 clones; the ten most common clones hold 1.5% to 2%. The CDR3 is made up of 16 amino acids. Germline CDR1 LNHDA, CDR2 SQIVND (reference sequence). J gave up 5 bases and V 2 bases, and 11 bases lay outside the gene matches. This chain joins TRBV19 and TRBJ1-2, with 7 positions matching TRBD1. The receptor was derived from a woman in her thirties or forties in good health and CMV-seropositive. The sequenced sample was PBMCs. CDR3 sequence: CASSITGAAQGYGYTF. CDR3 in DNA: TGTGCCAGTAGTATAACAGGGGCCGCCCAAGGATATGGCTACACCTTC.